A single sample gave rise to the 2 T cell receptor beta chains below, sequenced in a study of T cell responses to AZD1222 COVID-19 vaccine. Sequenced by immunoSEQ multiplex PCR; TCRdb stores in-frame clones only, minus some. This table holds approximately 68,000 clones, approximately 90% found once. Sequencing was performed on peripheral blood, taken 28 days after the second dose of the MenACWY control vaccine. The origin of the receptors is an adult who received the MenACWY meningococcal vaccine as a control.

The chain combines TRBV5-1 with TRBJ2-7; tentative D call: TRBD1 (6 bases). The CDR3 spans 17 residues. V shed 3 bases and J shed 4 bases, with 23 bases lying between them. The germline CDR1 and CDR2 sequences are SGHRS and YFSETQ. CDR3: CASSSGKTGHSLYEQYF. DNA of the CDR3: TGCGCCAGCAGCTCAGGAAAAACAGGGCACTCGCTGTACGAGCAGTACTTC.

The gene calls are TRBV10-3 and TRBJ1-2; D may be TRBD1 (5 bases). V gave up 2 bases and J gave up 4 bases, with 8 bases separating them. Germline CDR1 and CDR2: ENHRY and SYGVKD. The CDR3 sequence is 13 residues long. The CDR3 nucleotides are TGTGCCATCAGTGAGGACAGCGCCTATGGCTACACCTTC. This sequence encodes CAISEDSAYGYTF.